Listed below are T cell receptor beta chains from one sample, sequenced in a study of CD8 T cells in Susac syndrome. TCRdb reprocessed the immunoSEQ multiplex PCR reads with MiXCR, giving one entry per CDR3 protein. The data show more than 250,000 distinct CDR3 sequences, about 92% seen once. Sequenced: CD4+ T cells from PBMCs. The source is a human donor with multiple sclerosis. The CDR3 runs from the conserved cysteine through the conserved F or W. The D gene is left open where the match is weak. Clone size is shown for a subset of rows, as once, few, many or a class of expanded clone.

clone size: NA
V gene: TRBV20-1
J gene: TRBJ2-5
D gene: TRBD2
CDR3 DNA: TGCAGTGCCCTCCCCTATACTAGCGGGGGTAGCGAGACCCAGTACTTC
CDR3 protein: CSALPYTSGGSETQYF

clone size: NA
V gene: TRBV7-3
J gene: TRBJ2-5
D gene: NA
CDR3 DNA: TGTGCCAGCAGCCCTCAGGGGCACCGTGGGGAGACCCAGTACTTC
CDR3 protein: CASSPQGHRGETQYF

clone size: NA
V gene: TRBV5-1
J gene: TRBJ2-6
D gene: NA
CDR3 DNA: TGCGCCAGCAGCATTGTCGGCTCTGGGGCCAACGTCCTGACTTTC
CDR3 protein: CASSIVGSGANVLTF

clone size: NA
V gene: TRBV29-1
J gene: TRBJ2-1
D gene: TRBD2
CDR3 DNA: TGCAGCGTTGAGCTCCTTAGGGGACTACACGTGAACAATGAGCAGTTCTTC
CDR3 protein: CSVELLRGLHVNNEQFF

clone size: NA
V gene: TRBV6-5
J gene: TRBJ2-1
D gene: TRBD2
CDR3 DNA: TGTGCCAGCAGTTACGGGCGGATAGCGGGTCTAGACAATGAGCAGTTCTTC
CDR3 protein: CASSYGRIAGLDNEQFF

clone size: NA
V gene: TRBV27
J gene: TRBJ2-6
D gene: NA
CDR3 DNA: TGTGCCAGCAGGACTTCGGGGAGGAGGGGGGCCAACGTCCTGACTTTC
CDR3 protein: CASRTSGRRGANVLTF

clone size: NA
V gene: TRBV6-5
J gene: TRBJ1-4
D gene: NA
CDR3 DNA: TGTGCCAGCAGGCTCCTAACAGGGTCCAATGAAAAACTGTTTTTT
CDR3 protein: CASRLLTGSNEKLFF

clone size: NA
V gene: TRBV20-1
J gene: TRBJ2-3
D gene: TRBD2
CDR3 DNA: TGCAGTGCTTTTTTCTTAGCGGGAGAACCAGATACGCAGTATTTT
CDR3 protein: CSAFFLAGEPDTQYF

clone size: NA
V gene: TRBV7-9
J gene: TRBJ1-1
D gene: NA
CDR3 DNA: TGTGCCAGCAGCTTAGCGGTCGGCCAGGGAGGGTGGACTGAAGCTTTCTTT
CDR3 protein: CASSLAVGQGGWTEAFF

clone size: few
V gene: TRBV7-6
J gene: TRBJ1-1
D gene: TRBD1
CDR3 DNA: TGTGCCAGCAGCCGACAGGGGGGCACTGAAGCTTTCTTT
CDR3 protein: CASSRQGGTEAFF

clone size: NA
V gene: TRBV4-1
J gene: TRBJ2-1
D gene: TRBD1
CDR3 DNA: TGCGCCAGCAGCCAAGACCCGGGACAGGGGGCCTATGAGCAGTTCTTC
CDR3 protein: CASSQDPGQGAYEQFF

clone size: NA
V gene: TRBV2
J gene: TRBJ2-7
D gene: NA
CDR3 DNA: TGTGCCAGCACGGCTAGCTTTCAAGCGGGCGAGCAGTACTTC
CDR3 protein: CASTASFQAGEQYF

clone size: NA
V gene: TRBV24-1
J gene: TRBJ2-5
D gene: TRBD2
CDR3 DNA: TGTGCCACCAGTGATCCCCGGACTAGTCCGAGGGAGACCCAGTACTTC
CDR3 protein: CATSDPRTSPRETQYF

clone size: NA
V gene: TRBV18
J gene: TRBJ1-2
D gene: NA
CDR3 DNA: TGTGCCAGCTCACCCGTGGACAGCTATGGCTACACCTTC
CDR3 protein: CASSPVDSYGYTF

clone size: once
V gene: TRBV4-3
J gene: TRBJ1-5
D gene: TRBD1
CDR3 DNA: TGCGCCAGCAGCCAAGTACAGGGGATGGCCCAGCATTTT
CDR3 protein: CASSQVQGMAQHF

clone size: NA
V gene: TRBV20-1
J gene: TRBJ2-5
D gene: NA
CDR3 DNA: TGCAGTGCTAGAGGCCATCTCGGGGGCTTACAAGAGACCCAGTACTTC
CDR3 protein: CSARGHLGGLQETQYF

clone size: NA
V gene: TRBV2
J gene: TRBJ1-4
D gene: TRBD1
CDR3 DNA: TGTGCCAGCCGGGACAGGGGTGAAAAACTGTTTTTT
CDR3 protein: CASRDRGEKLFF

clone size: NA
V gene: TRBV20-1
J gene: TRBJ2-7
D gene: TRBD2
CDR3 DNA: TGCAGTGCTAGATTTGCGGGGGGGACCGAGCAGTACTTC
CDR3 protein: CSARFAGGTEQYF

clone size: NA
V gene: TRBV2
J gene: TRBJ1-1
D gene: TRBD1
CDR3 DNA: TGTGCCAGCAGGGAAGGGGGCATGGACACTGAAGCTTTCTTT
CDR3 protein: CASREGGMDTEAFF

clone size: NA
V gene: TRBV4-1
J gene: TRBJ1-4
D gene: NA
CDR3 DNA: TGCGCCAGCAGCGGCCTCGGCAGGAAGGATGAAAAACTGTTTTTT
CDR3 protein: CASSGLGRKDEKLFF

clone size: once
V gene: TRBV7-8
J gene: TRBJ2-2
D gene: NA
CDR3 DNA: TGTGCCAGCAGTAGAGACAGGGAGGCAAAATCGAACACCGGGGAGCTGTTTTTT
CDR3 protein: CASSRDREAKSNTGELFF

clone size: once
V gene: TRBV19
J gene: TRBJ1-3
D gene: TRBD1
CDR3 DNA: TGTGCCAGTATCCCAACCGGGACAGGGATTTCTGGAAACACCATATATTTT
CDR3 protein: CASIPTGTGISGNTIYF

clone size: NA
V gene: TRBV12-3/TRBV12-4
J gene: TRBJ1-5
D gene: NA
CDR3 DNA: TGTGCCAGCAGTTTTTCGATGGGACAGCCCCAGCATTTT
CDR3 protein: CASSFSMGQPQHF

clone size: NA
V gene: TRBV7-9
J gene: TRBJ1-1
D gene: NA
CDR3 DNA: TGTGCCAGCAGCCGACCATGGGGCACTGAAGCTTTCTTT
CDR3 protein: CASSRPWGTEAFF

clone size: NA
V gene: TRBV7-2
J gene: TRBJ2-5
D gene: TRBD2
CDR3 DNA: TGTGCCAGCAGCGGGACTAGAGAGACCCAGTACTTC
CDR3 protein: CASSGTRETQYF

clone size: NA
V gene: TRBV6-1
J gene: TRBJ2-6
D gene: NA
CDR3 DNA: TGTGCCAGCAGCCTTCGGGCTGCGCTGAGGGCTACTTCTGGGGCCAACGTCCTGACTTTC
CDR3 protein: CASSLRAALRATSGANVLTF

clone size: few
V gene: TRBV12-3/TRBV12-4
J gene: TRBJ1-5
D gene: TRBD1
CDR3 DNA: TGTGCCAGCAGTATACAGGGGAGCAATCAGCCCCAGCATTTT
CDR3 protein: CASSIQGSNQPQHF

clone size: NA
V gene: TRBV2
J gene: TRBJ1-2
D gene: NA
CDR3 DNA: TGTGCCAGCAGTAAATACACCCATGGCTACACCTTC
CDR3 protein: CASSKYTHGYTF

clone size: NA
V gene: TRBV11-3
J gene: TRBJ2-1
D gene: NA
CDR3 DNA: TGTGCCAGCAGCGAGGGGGAGACTGCCTACAATGAGCAGTTCTTC
CDR3 protein: CASSEGETAYNEQFF

clone size: NA
V gene: TRBV4-1
J gene: TRBJ2-4
D gene: NA
CDR3 DNA: TGCGCCAGCAGCCAAATTGGCCTAGCCAAAAACATTCAGTACTTC
CDR3 protein: CASSQIGLAKNIQYF

clone size: once
V gene: TRBV5-1
J gene: TRBJ2-1
D gene: TRBD2
CDR3 DNA: TGCGCCAGCAGCTTGGAACTAGCGGGAGGAGGTGAGCAGTTCTTC
CDR3 protein: CASSLELAGGGEQFF

clone size: NA
V gene: TRBV20-1
J gene: TRBJ1-1
D gene: NA
CDR3 DNA: TGCAGTGTTCCCGGGTGGGGGAACACTGAAGCTTTCTTT
CDR3 protein: CSVPGWGNTEAFF

clone size: NA
V gene: TRBV7-6
J gene: TRBJ2-3
D gene: NA
CDR3 DNA: TGTGCCAGCAGCTTAGGTGCCAACACAGATACGCAGTATTTT
CDR3 protein: CASSLGANTDTQYF

clone size: NA
V gene: TRBV19
J gene: TRBJ1-4
D gene: NA
CDR3 DNA: TGTGCCAGCGGAGGGATGACTAATGAAAAACTGTTTTTT
CDR3 protein: CASGGMTNEKLFF

clone size: NA
V gene: TRBV10-3
J gene: TRBJ2-1
D gene: NA
CDR3 DNA: TGTGCCATCAGTGAGCGGACCGACGGCAATGAGCAGTTCTTC
CDR3 protein: CAISERTDGNEQFF

clone size: NA
V gene: TRBV7-9
J gene: TRBJ2-3
D gene: NA
CDR3 DNA: TGTGCCAGCAGCCGACGGGAGCTTAGCACAGATACGCAGTATTTT
CDR3 protein: CASSRRELSTDTQYF

clone size: NA
V gene: TRBV11-2
J gene: TRBJ1-5
D gene: NA
CDR3 DNA: TGTGCCAGCAGCTTATCGGGCGGGCGCCAGCCCCAGCATTTT
CDR3 protein: CASSLSGGRQPQHF

clone size: NA
V gene: TRBV14
J gene: TRBJ1-5
D gene: NA
CDR3 DNA: TGTGCCAGCAGCCAAGAAATGGGGCCTAGACAGCCCCAGCATTTT
CDR3 protein: CASSQEMGPRQPQHF

clone size: NA
V gene: TRBV12-3/TRBV12-4
J gene: TRBJ1-1
D gene: TRBD1
CDR3 DNA: TGTGCCAGCAGTCAACAGGGGGCTGAAGCTTTCTTT
CDR3 protein: CASSQQGAEAFF

clone size: NA
V gene: TRBV12-3/TRBV12-4
J gene: TRBJ2-4
D gene: TRBD2
CDR3 DNA: TGTGCCAGCAGCCCCTATTTCGGGGGGACTCTAGCCAAAAACATTCAGTACTTC
CDR3 protein: CASSPYFGGTLAKNIQYF

clone size: NA
V gene: TRBV7-3
J gene: TRBJ2-1
D gene: NA
CDR3 DNA: TGTGCCAGCAGCCGGTCGTCGGGGCAGCAGGATGAGCAGTTCTTC
CDR3 protein: CASSRSSGQQDEQFF

clone size: NA
V gene: TRBV18
J gene: TRBJ2-5
D gene: NA
CDR3 DNA: TGTGCCAGCTCACGAGACGTCCTCGAGACCCAGTACTTC
CDR3 protein: CASSRDVLETQYF

clone size: once
V gene: TRBV20-1
J gene: TRBJ2-7
D gene: NA
CDR3 DNA: TGCAGTGCTAGAGGGAGGACTTACGAGCAGTACTTC
CDR3 protein: CSARGRTYEQYF

clone size: NA
V gene: TRBV7-2
J gene: TRBJ2-1
D gene: TRBD2
CDR3 DNA: TGTGCCAGCAGCTTAGTACTAGCGGGAACCAATGAGCAGTTCTTC
CDR3 protein: CASSLVLAGTNEQFF

clone size: once
V gene: TRBV2
J gene: TRBJ1-4
D gene: TRBD1
CDR3 DNA: TGTGCCAGCGGACAGGTCGAAAAACTGTTTTTT
CDR3 protein: CASGQVEKLFF

clone size: NA
V gene: TRBV14
J gene: TRBJ1-2
D gene: NA
CDR3 DNA: TGTGCCAGCAGCCAAGAAGGGATCTCTAACTATGGCTACACCTTC
CDR3 protein: CASSQEGISNYGYTF

clone size: NA
V gene: TRBV6-6
J gene: TRBJ2-5
D gene: NA
CDR3 DNA: TGTGCCAGCTCCCGATGGGCAGGGGAGACCCAGTACTTC
CDR3 protein: CASSRWAGETQYF

clone size: once
V gene: TRBV6-5
J gene: TRBJ2-1
D gene: NA
CDR3 DNA: TGTGCCAGCAGCCGAGGGGTAGATGGTGAGCAGTTCTTC
CDR3 protein: CASSRGVDGEQFF

clone size: NA
V gene: TRBV11-2
J gene: TRBJ1-3
D gene: TRBD1
CDR3 DNA: TGTGCCAGCAGCTCAGGTGTTGACAGGGTCCTCTCTGGAAACACCATATATTTT
CDR3 protein: CASSSGVDRVLSGNTIYF

clone size: NA
V gene: TRBV15
J gene: TRBJ1-1
D gene: NA
CDR3 DNA: TGTGCCACCAGCAGAGGTGGGGCCTCCCGGGTGAACACTGAAGCTTTCTTT
CDR3 protein: CATSRGGASRVNTEAFF